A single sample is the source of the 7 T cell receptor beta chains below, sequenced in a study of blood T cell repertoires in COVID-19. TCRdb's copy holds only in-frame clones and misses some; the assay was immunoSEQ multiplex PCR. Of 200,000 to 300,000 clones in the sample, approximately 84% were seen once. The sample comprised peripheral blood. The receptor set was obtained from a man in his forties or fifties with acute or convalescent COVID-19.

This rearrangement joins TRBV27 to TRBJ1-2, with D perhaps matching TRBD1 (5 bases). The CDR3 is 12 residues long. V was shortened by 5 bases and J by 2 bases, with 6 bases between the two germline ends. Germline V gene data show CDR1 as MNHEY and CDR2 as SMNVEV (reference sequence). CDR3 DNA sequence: TGTGCCAGCAGTACAGGAAACTATGGCTACACCTTC. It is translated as CASSTGNYGYTF.

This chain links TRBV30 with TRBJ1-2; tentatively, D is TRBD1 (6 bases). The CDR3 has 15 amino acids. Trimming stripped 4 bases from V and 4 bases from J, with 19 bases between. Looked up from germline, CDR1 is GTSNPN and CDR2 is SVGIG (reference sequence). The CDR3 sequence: CAWKKGEGVFYGYTF. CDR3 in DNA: TGTGCCTGGAAAAAAGGTGAGGGGGTATTCTATGGCTACACCTTC.

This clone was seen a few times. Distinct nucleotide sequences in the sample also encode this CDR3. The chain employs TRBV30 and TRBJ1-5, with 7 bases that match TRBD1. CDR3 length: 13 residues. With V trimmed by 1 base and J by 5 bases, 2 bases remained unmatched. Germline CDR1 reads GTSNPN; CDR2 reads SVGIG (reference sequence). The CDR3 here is CAWSGTGDQPQHF. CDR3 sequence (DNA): TGTGCCTGGAGTGGTACAGGGGATCAGCCCCAGCATTTT.

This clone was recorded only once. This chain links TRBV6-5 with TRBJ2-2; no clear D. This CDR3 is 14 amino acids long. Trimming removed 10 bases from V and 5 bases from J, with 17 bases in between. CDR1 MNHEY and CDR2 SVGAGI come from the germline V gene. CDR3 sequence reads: CATDFLTETGELFF. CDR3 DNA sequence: TGTGCCACCGACTTTTTGACTGAAACCGGGGAGCTGTTTTTT.

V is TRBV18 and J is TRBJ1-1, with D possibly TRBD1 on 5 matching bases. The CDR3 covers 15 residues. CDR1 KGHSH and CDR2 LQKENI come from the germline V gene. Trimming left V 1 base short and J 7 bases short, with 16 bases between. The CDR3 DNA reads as TGTGCCAGCTCACCACGGGCAGGGAGGGTGGATGAAGCTTTCTTT. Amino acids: CASSPRAGRVDEAFF.

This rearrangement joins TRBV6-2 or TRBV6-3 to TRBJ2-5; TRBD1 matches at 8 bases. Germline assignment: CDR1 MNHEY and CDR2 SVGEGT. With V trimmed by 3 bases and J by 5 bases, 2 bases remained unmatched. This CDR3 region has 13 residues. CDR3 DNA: TGTGCCAGCAGTTATTACAGGGGGGAGACCCAGTACTTC. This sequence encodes CASSYYRGETQYF.

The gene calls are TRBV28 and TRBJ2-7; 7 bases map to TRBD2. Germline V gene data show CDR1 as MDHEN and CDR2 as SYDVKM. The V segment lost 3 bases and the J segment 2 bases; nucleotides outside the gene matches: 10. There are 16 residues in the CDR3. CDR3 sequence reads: CASSFGGGNAPYEQYF. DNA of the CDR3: TGTGCCAGCAGTTTTGGGGGGGGTAATGCCCCCTACGAGCAGTACTTC.